The T cell receptor beta chain under discussion was sequenced for a study of T cell changes during pregnancy in multiple sclerosis. Germline lookup yields CDR1 MNHEY and CDR2 SMNVEV (reference sequence). This CDR3 has 13 amino acids. V was trimmed by 5 bases and J by 2 bases, leaving 10 bases between them. The assay was immunoSEQ multiplex PCR, and TCRdb's table has in-frame clones only and misses some. The sample contains around 73,000 clones, roughly 92% of which appear only once. The receptor comes from a female donor in good health, enrolled as a control in a pregnancy study. Sequencing used peripheral blood, obtained in the third trimester of pregnancy. This chain joins TRBV27 and TRBJ2-7; no reliable D call. CDR3 bases: TGTGCCAGCAGTACAACTAAAACCTACGAGCAGTACTTC. It translates to CASSTTKTYEQYF.